This T cell receptor (beta chain) was recorded in a study of radiotherapy plus CTLA-4 blockade in lung cancer. Study background: Objective responses were documented in around 18% of patients, with disease control in approximately 32%. Study-wide findings and caveats: Reportedly, early blood T cell clone dynamics best predicted response, with interferon-beta. Radiotherapy was combined with ipilimumab, and tumor-derived TCR clones then expanded in blood.

Focal radiation plus CTLA-4 blockade with ipilimumab was administered to patients who had chemo-refractory metastatic non-small-cell lung cancer. This clone was detected a few times. Its antigen is not known. Germline V gives CDR1 SGHNT, CDR2 YENEEA. The junction had 10 bases not matched to a gene; V was cut back by 4 bases and J by 0 bases. The CDR3 consists of 17 residues. Assay: immunoSEQ multiplex PCR; the TCRdb copy retains only in-frame clones and omits some. This sample carries tens of thousands of clones, around 74% of them seen once, and the ten largest clones take about 8.3%. This clonotype originated in a human donor with non-small cell lung cancer whose response to radiotherapy plus ipilimumab could not be evaluated. The sample was peripheral blood, taken from a patient treated with radiotherapy plus ipilimumab. The chain recombines TRBV11-3 with TRBJ2-3; 7 bases match TRBD1. The DNA of the CDR3 is TGTGCCAGCAGCTGGCCCCGGGACAGACTAAGCACAGATACGCAGTATTTT. Amino acid sequence: CASSWPRDRLSTDTQYF.